This T cell receptor (beta chain) is drawn from a study of T cell clusters in autoimmune cytopenias (dated by TCRdb to about 2019). Notes on the research overall: Per sample, TRB sequencing gave a median depth of roughly 52,000 reads and a median of approximately 2,400 distinct TRB clonotypes. In autoimmune cytopenia patients, peripheral blood TRB and IGH repertoires were sequenced during active disease and over treatment follow-up, together with healthy, CLL and autoimmune hepatitis controls. The study was designed to test whether a disease-specific immune repertoire signature usable as a blood-based biomarker is carried by autoimmune cytopenia patients.

On the study overall, not on this receptor specifically: Healthy donors had almost three times as many exclusive TRB clusters as active autoimmune hepatitis patients, a finding consistent with an autoimmunity-wide signature. GLIPH results suggested that primary autoimmune cytopenia patients were missing physiological T cell clusters, with fewer than 60 clusters found only in healthy donors compared with fewer than 20 found only in patients. In the comparison of secondary cytopenia with CLL, the cluster-lack signature was not observed, apparently because the dominant lymphoma-associated repertoire masked the signature. The T cell clusters were only ever defined in silico, so experimental validation of their functional role was still needed. The TRB repertoire shifts, including less even repertoires in secondary cytopenia and CLL, mostly reflected lymphoma bias and not autoimmunity.

Via the germline V gene (reference sequence), CDR1 is DFQATT and CDR2 SNEGSKA. From the cysteine through the phenylalanine, the CDR3 covers 14 amino acids. The entry carries no DNA sequence. TRB rearrangements were amplified by multiplex PCR using a touch-down protocol with TRB-A and TRB-B primer pools mixed in one tube. Illumina adapters and sample indices were attached to the amplicons through two consecutive PCR reactions using Phusion HS II polymerase. The amplicons were gel-purified using the NucleoSpin Gel and PCR Clean-up kit, after which quantification was performed by Qubit and quality was checked on an Agilent 2100 Bioanalyzer. Sequencing of the libraries was performed on an Illumina MiSeq with 600-cycle, single-indexed, paired-end runs. The authors processed their data as follows. MiXCR version 2.1.12, together with the default MiXCR reference library, was used to align and assemble the TRB reads. A clone was defined by each unique CDR3 nucleotide sequence, and analysis was restricted to productive sequences with at least two reads. Repertoire diversity was assessed by alpha-parameterized diversity profiles (alpha 0 to 5), including Shannon (alpha 1) and Simpson (alpha 2) indices, computed with an R script. The tcR package was used to compute combinatorial TRB VJ usage, which was then compared between cohorts by principal component analysis with ade4. TCRbeta CDR3s were clustered with GLIPH on cohort pairs matched by age and read depth, and cluster frequencies were compared by Wilcoxon test. The reads underwent TCRdb reprocessing, giving one record for each CDR3 protein sequence and no DNA. For this entry, the V and J calls and clone size follow TCRdb and not the study's own pipeline. The record for this sample contains approximately 8,000 distinct CDR3 sequences. 20% to 25% of the sample comes from the top ten.

Each sample's TRB amplification started from around 0.25 ug of peripheral blood genomic DNA, which corresponds to approximately 36,000 genome equivalents. Notes on this clonotype: What this receptor recognizes is not known.

The specimen was peripheral blood. The chain joins TRBV20-1 to TRBJ1-4. The receptor comes from a human donor with an autoimmune cytopenia or autoimmune hepatitis (not recorded which). The CDR3 in this case is CSARDMSGHEKLFF.